The source of this T cell receptor beta chain is a study of regulatory T cells in long-lasting Graves disease. Sample time point: newly diagnosed GD, antithyroid drugs for less than 3 months. Researchers made the TCR library from RNA that was extracted from PBMCs. Criteria from the American Thyroid Association guidelines were applied to diagnose Graves' disease. The patients included were those that came from an endocrinology department in Xi'an, China. The germline gives CDR1 SGHRS, CDR2 YFSETQ. V was shortened by 0 bases and J by 0 bases, with 9 bases between the two germline ends. This CDR3 region has 16 residues. Building of the TCR beta libraries involved iRepertoire HTBI primers and Arm-PCR of CDR3 regions. In the authors' workflow: Identified segments across samples numbered more than 55 TRBV and over eleven TRBJ. TCRdb re-called the multiplex PCR reads with MiXCR, one entry per CDR3 protein. TCRdb, rather than the study authors, made the V and J calls. The sample contains 300,000 to 400,000 distinct CDR3 sequences, about 20% of which appear only once.

The genes are TRBV5-1 and TRBJ2-2; unclear D gene. The sample in question was peripheral blood mononuclear cells (PBMCs), obtained at new diagnosis, from a patient treated with antithyroid drugs. This receptor was obtained from a female donor with Graves disease. CDR3 sequence (DNA): TGCGCCAGCAGCTTGGGGACCCTTACGAACACCGGGGAGCTGTTTTTT. It codes for CASSLGTLTNTGELFF.